One and the same sample provided the 28 T cell receptor beta chains below, sequenced in a study of shared clonotypes between healthy human individuals. Libraries were prepared by immunoSEQ multiplex PCR; TCRdb keeps only in-frame clonotypes and omits some of them. The sample has about 2.4 million clones, approximately 93% seen once. Source material: naive CD4+ T cells from PBMCs. Subset defined: CD45RA+ positively selected. Receptor source: a man aged 18 to 35 in good health. Some clones in this sample may be carry-over from other donors' samples.

The V gene is TRBV9, the J gene TRBJ1-3; 8 bases line up with TRBD1. Germline trimming cut 3 bases from V and 2 bases from J; bases unmatched to any gene: 4. CDR3 length equals 15 residues. Looked up from germline, CDR1 is SGDLS and CDR2 is YYNGEE. CDR3 DNA sequence: TGTGCCAGCAGCGCAAGACAGGGGACTGGAAACACCATATATTTT. This sequence encodes CASSARQGTGNTIYF.

This clone was recorded a few times. The same CDR3 is also encoded by other DNA sequences in this sample. V and J are TRBV6-5 and TRBJ2-3; 9 nucleotides align to TRBD1. The germline V gene has CDR1 MNHEY and CDR2 SVGAGI. The length of the CDR3 is 14 residues. Trimming removed 5 bases from V and 3 bases from J; junction bases left unmatched: 3. CDR3 coding DNA: TGTGCCAGCAGTCCGACAGGGGGTACAGATACGCAGTATTTT. Its protein product is CASSPTGGTDTQYF.

Points on this clone: Other DNA sequences from this sample encode an identical CDR3 as well. The V gene is TRBV19, the J gene TRBJ1-1; D is unresolved. Trimming shortened V by 3 bases and J by 8 bases, and 7 bases separated the two germline ends. This CDR3 is built from 11 residues. The germline V gene encodes CDR1 LNHDA and CDR2 SQIVND (reference sequence). The CDR3 DNA is TGTGCCAGTAGTATGCGGGCAGAAGCTTTCTTT. Translation: CASSMRAEAFF.

This sequence joins TRBV11-3 and TRBJ1-1; TRBD1 is a possible D gene (5 bases). Germline values: CDR1 SGHNT, CDR2 YENEEA. Trimming shortened V by 1 base and J by 0 bases, and 9 bases separated the two germline ends. The CDR3 consists of 15 residues. This CDR3 is CASSLGGDLNTEAFF. CDR3 nucleotide sequence: TGTGCCAGCAGCTTAGGGGGGGATTTGAACACTGAAGCTTTCTTT.

The chain couples TRBV9 to TRBJ2-2; tentative D call: TRBD2 (6 bases). The CDR3 totals 15 residues. Germline values: CDR1 SGDLS, CDR2 YYNGEE. V shed 1 base and J shed 7 bases, with 14 bases lying between them. The CDR3 region is CASSVLPGRSGELFF. Here the CDR3 DNA reads TGTGCCAGCAGCGTATTGCCTGGGAGGAGCGGGGAGCTGTTTTTT.

In regard to this clone: At one of its ends the junction is not consistent with the germline gene, which may arise from a read error. This chain links TRBV5-4 with TRBJ1-1; D remains ambiguous. The CDR3 sequence is 14 residues long. Per the germline V gene, CDR1 is SGHNT and CDR2 is YYREEE (reference sequence). Here the CDR3 reads CANSLYSMNTEAFF. The CDR3 coding sequence is TGTGCCAACAGCCTGTACAGCATGAACACTGAAGCTTTCTTT.

The J gene is TRBJ2-5, the V gene TRBV9; a weak D match, TRBD2 (6 bases). Trimming left V 5 bases short and J 5 bases short, with 10 bases between. In germline, CDR1 is SGDLS, CDR2 YYNGEE. The CDR3 covers 12 residues. The CDR3 coding sequence is TGTGCCAGCAGTCCCGGAGGGGAGACCCAGTACTTC. Translation gives CASSPGGETQYF.

The count of this clone is one. Written as DNA, the CDR3 is TGTGCCAGCATCCCGTTAGCGGGAGTCAACGAGCAGTACTTC. Protein product: CASIPLAGVNEQYF. The chain carries TRBV6-9 and TRBJ2-7, with TRBD2 matching 9 bases. This CDR3 spans 14 amino acids. Germline trimming cut 7 bases from V and 5 bases from J; bases unmatched to any gene: 9. Germline CDR1 is MNHGY and CDR2 is SVAAGI.

The rearrangement joins TRBV27 to TRBJ2-1, with TRBD1 as a possible D gene (5 bases). The CDR3 contains 16 residues. Germline-derived CDR1 and CDR2 are MNHEY and SMNVEV (reference sequence). Trimming stripped 6 bases from V and 0 bases from J, with 15 bases between. CDR3 DNA sequence: TGTGCCAGCAGCAGCGCGAGACAGAGCTCCTACAATGAGCAGTTCTTC. It specifies CASSSARQSSYNEQFF.

The V and J genes are TRBV4-2 and TRBJ1-2, with a tentative D call TRBD1 (5 bases). Germline CDR1 and CDR2: LGHNA and YNFKEQ. The germline V and J ends were trimmed by 0 bases and 0 bases, with 14 bases remaining between them. The CDR3 runs to 17 residues. For the CDR3, the DNA is TGTGCCAGCAGCCAAGATCTTGCCAGGGCTCCTAACTATGGCTACACCTTC. Translating it yields CASSQDLARAPNYGYTF.

The CDR3, as DNA: TGCGCCAGCAGCTTGAGAGGGGAAGGCTACACCTTC. This translates into CASSLRGEGYTF. The chain couples TRBV5-1 to TRBJ1-2; D perhaps matches TRBD1 (5 bases). Germline assignment: CDR1 SGHRS and CDR2 YFSETQ. The CDR3 totals 12 residues. Trimming removed 1 base from V and 8 bases from J, with 9 bases in between.

Turning to this clone: Different DNA sequences within this sample yield the same CDR3. The CDR3 bases are TGCGCCAGCAGCTTAGAGGTGTCCTACGAGCAGTACTTC. It encodes CASSLEVSYEQYF. The V and J genes are TRBV5-1 and TRBJ2-7; no definite D call. CDR1 and CDR2 from the germline V gene are SGHRS and YFSETQ. V gave up 2 bases and J gave up 1 base, with 7 bases separating them. The CDR3 consists of 13 residues.

This chain links TRBV18 with TRBJ1-5; D unresolved. Between the trimmed V and J ends, which lost 3 bases and 0 bases, there was a span of 6 bases. The CDR3 consists of 14 residues. Germline V gene sequence: CDR1 KGHSH, CDR2 LQKENI. The CDR3 loop is CASSPRLSNQPQHF. CDR3 nucleotide sequence: TGTGCCAGCTCACCTCGACTTAGCAATCAGCCCCAGCATTTT.

The V call is TRBV27, the J call TRBJ1-4, with D uncertain. CDR1 is MNHEY and CDR2 is SMNVEV in the germline V gene (reference sequence). The CDR3 spans 15 residues. Trimming removed 5 bases from V and 4 bases from J, with 14 bases in between. The CDR3 sequence is CASSRIRQFNEKLFF. The DNA of the CDR3 is TGTGCCAGCAGTCGGATACGGCAGTTTAATGAAAAACTGTTTTTT.

In the case of this clone: Other DNA sequences in this sample translate to the same CDR3. V usage is TRBV7-2 and J usage is TRBJ2-5, with TRBD2 as a possible D gene (5 bases). The CDR3 extends over 13 amino acids. V was cut by 5 bases and J by 4 bases, with 11 bases left in between. From germline, CDR1 is SGHTA and CDR2 FQGNSA. This chain's CDR3 is CASSQRVRETQYF. Written as DNA, the CDR3 is TGTGCCAGCAGCCAGAGGGTGCGAGAGACCCAGTACTTC.

This chain connects TRBV6-6 to TRBJ2-7; D gene unclear. Germline V gene sequence: CDR1 MNHNY, CDR2 SVGAGI (reference sequence). The CDR3 runs to 13 residues. Trimming removed 5 bases from V and 2 bases from J, with 10 bases in between. The CDR3 reads CASSLVATYEQYF. CDR3 nucleotide sequence: TGTGCCAGCAGTCTGGTCGCCACCTACGAGCAGTACTTC.

This rearrangement joins TRBV4-2 to TRBJ2-1; 7 bases fit TRBD1. V lost 0 bases and J lost 8; bases outside the gene matches: 10. The CDR3 consists of 16 residues. Germline V lookup: CDR1 LGHNA, CDR2 YNFKEQ. The CDR3 reads CASSQDQQGPLDEQFF. The DNA of the CDR3 is TGTGCCAGCAGCCAAGATCAACAGGGGCCCCTCGATGAGCAGTTCTTC.

The chain uses TRBV7-7 and TRBJ2-3; tentative D call: TRBD2 (6 bases). Germline lookup yields CDR1 SSHAT and CDR2 FNYEAQ (reference sequence). The V gene lost 5 bases and the J gene lost 0 bases, with 9 bases spanning the gap. This CDR3 is built from 14 residues. The CDR3 protein is CASSPSGSTDTQYF. DNA for the CDR3: TGTGCCAGCAGCCCCAGCGGGAGCACAGATACGCAGTATTTT.

The CDR3 DNA reads as TGTGCCAGCAGCCAGGGCAGGAGCAATCAGCCCCAGCATTTT. It translates to CASSQGRSNQPQHF. The chain couples TRBV9 to TRBJ1-5, with a tentative D call TRBD1 (5 bases). Germline CDR1 is SGDLS and CDR2 is YYNGEE. This CDR3 comprises 14 residues. V shed 4 bases and J shed 1 base, with 9 bases lying between them.

Details on this clone: In the same sample, other DNA sequences code for this CDR3. The rearrangement joins TRBV27 to TRBJ2-3; D might be TRBD2 (5 bases). This CDR3 has 15 amino acids. V dropped 5 bases and J dropped 0 bases, with 12 bases sitting between them. From germline, CDR1 is MNHEY and CDR2 SMNVEV (reference sequence). The CDR3 sequence is CASSPSGTSTDTQYF. CDR3 bases: TGTGCCAGCAGTCCATCGGGAACTAGCACAGATACGCAGTATTTT.

The CDR3 sequence: CASSQLGDRALEQYF. The CDR3 DNA follows: TGTGCCAGCAGCCAATTAGGAGACAGGGCCCTCGAGCAGTACTTC. The rearrangement uses TRBV4-2 and TRBJ2-7, with 7 positions matching TRBD1. Trimming cost V 2 bases and J 6 bases; bases outside gene matches: 10. The CDR3 loop spans 15 amino acids. From germline, CDR1 is LGHNA and CDR2 YNFKEQ.

The chain recombines TRBV12-5 with TRBJ1-2, with D tentatively TRBD1 (6 bases). In germline, CDR1 is LGHNT, CDR2 FRNRAP. V was shortened by 3 bases and J by 8 bases, with 25 bases between the two germline ends. This CDR3 spans 17 amino acids. DNA of the CDR3: TGTGCTAGTGGTTTTGCCCCTCCAGGAGCGGCTAGGGGGGGCTACACCTTC. It translates to CASGFAPPGAARGGYTF.

The V and J genes are TRBV28 and TRBJ1-5; 9 nucleotides match TRBD1. With 7 bases clipped from V and 5 bases from J, the junction kept 12 bases outside the gene matches. Germline V CDR1 and CDR2: MDHEN, SYDVKM. The CDR3 is 16 residues long. CDR3 residues: CASTLTPGQGDQPQHF. CDR3 coding DNA: TGTGCCAGCACCCTTACGCCGGGACAGGGAGATCAGCCCCAGCATTTT.

The J gene is TRBJ2-6, the V gene TRBV7-9, with 9 positions matching TRBD1. This CDR3 spans 19 amino acids. CDR1 and CDR2 from the germline V gene are SEHNR and FQNEAQ (reference sequence). V lost 8 bases to trimming and J lost 2 bases; unmatched junction nucleotides: 16. The CDR3 here is CASPTGTGGGRTGANVLTF. As DNA, the CDR3 is TGTGCCAGCCCCACGGGAACAGGGGGCGGCAGAACTGGGGCCAACGTCCTGACTTTC.

Turning to this clone: Within the sample, other DNA sequences also encode this same CDR3. V and J are TRBV28 and TRBJ1-2; D is perhaps TRBD1 (6 bases). Trimming shortened V by 3 bases and J by 12 bases, and 11 bases separated the two germline ends. The germline CDR1 and CDR2 sequences are MDHEN and SYDVKM. The length of the CDR3 is 11 residues. CDR3 nucleotides: TGTGCCAGCAGTTTGACGGGGGGCCACACCTTC. This translates into CASSLTGGHTF.

This chain links TRBV5-1 with TRBJ2-3; D unclear. V shed 6 bases and J shed 2 bases, with 13 bases lying between them. This CDR3 is built from 14 residues. CDR1 is SGHRS and CDR2 is YFSETQ in the germline V gene. CDR3 region: CASTSAALTDTQYF. Written as DNA, the CDR3 is TGCGCCAGCACCTCGGCGGCTCTCACAGATACGCAGTATTTT.

V gene TRBV28 combines with J gene TRBJ1-2; tentatively, D is TRBD1 (6 bases). The CDR3 contains 14 residues. Germline assignment: CDR1 MDHEN and CDR2 SYDVKM. V dropped 6 bases and J dropped 3 bases, with 14 bases sitting between them. The CDR3: CASRRQGPDYGYTF. The DNA for the CDR3 is TGTGCCAGCAGGCGGCAGGGGCCAGACTATGGCTACACCTTC.

The V and J genes are TRBV7-8 and TRBJ2-3; 11 bases line up with TRBD2. CDR1 is SGHVS, CDR2 FQNEAQ, per germline. The CDR3 is 21 amino acids. The junction had 18 bases not matched to a gene; V was cut back by 0 bases and J by 4 bases. The CDR3: CASSLAIGASGRSVPPDTQYF. In nucleotides, the CDR3 is TGTGCCAGCAGCTTAGCGATCGGGGCTAGCGGGAGGTCCGTACCCCCAGATACGCAGTATTTT.